Presented here are 6 T cell receptor beta chains from one specimen sequenced in a study of T cell repertoires in cytomegalovirus infection. One entry per CDR3 protein results from TCRdb running MiXCR on the reads. The profile shows almost 300,000 distinct CDR3 sequences, around 9.1% of them singletons. Sequencing used PBMCs. These receptor sequences come from a human donor in good health (CMV status not recorded). Some clones in this sample may be carry-over from other donors' samples.

In this sample, this clonotype turned up many times. This rearrangement joins TRBV7-9 to TRBJ1-5, with a weak D call TRBD1 (5 bases). Between the trimmed V and J ends, which lost 3 bases and 6 bases, there was a span of 12 bases. This CDR3 has 14 amino acids. Germline V gene data show CDR1 as SEHNR and CDR2 as FQNEAQ (reference sequence). The CDR3 DNA is TGTGCCAGCAGCTTTGGGGGGAGAAGTCAGCCCCAGCATTTT. Translation gives CASSFGGRSQPQHF.

This clonotype was observed many times. CDR3 DNA: TGTGCCAGCAGCTCATGGCCGGGGGGGAGGGAGACCCAGTACTTC. Its protein is CASSSWPGGRETQYF. V gene TRBV7-8 combines with J gene TRBJ2-5; 8 positions agree with TRBD2. The CDR3 sequence is 15 residues long. Trimming at V came to 4 bases and at J to 5 bases, leaving 9 bases not matched to a gene. Germline assignment: CDR1 SGHVS and CDR2 FQNEAQ.

This clonotype was detected many times. This chain connects TRBV6-1 to TRBJ2-4; D is uncertain. CDR3 length: 12 amino acids. CDR1 is MNHNS, CDR2 SASEGT, per germline. The germline V and J ends were trimmed by 5 bases and 6 bases, with 8 bases remaining between them. CDR3 in DNA: TGTGCCAGCAGTTCACAGCTAAACATTCAGTACTTC. Translated, it gives CASSSQLNIQYF.

This clonotype was picked up many times. The chain has TRBV7-6 and TRBJ2-3, with TRBD1 matching 8 bases. Germline V gene lookup returns CDR1 SGHVS and CDR2 FNYEAQ. Trimming cost V 8 bases and J 3 bases; bases outside gene matches: 7. CDR3 length equals 14 residues. CDR3 sequence reads: CASSQGAGTDTQYF. The CDR3, as DNA: TGTGCCAGCTCCCAGGGGGCTGGAACAGATACGCAGTATTTT.

This clonotype was seen only a few times. The V and J genes are TRBV20-1 and TRBJ1-4; no firm D call. CDR3 length: 16 residues. Looked up from germline, CDR1 is DFQATT and CDR2 is SNEGSKA (reference sequence). V lost 2 bases, J lost 3 bases, and 16 bases lay in between. CDR3 nucleotides: TGCAGTGCTAGACTACCCAGGACCCAGCCTAATGAAAAACTGTTTTTT. Its protein is CSARLPRTQPNEKLFF.

This clonotype has a handful of counts. The chain couples TRBV29-1 to TRBJ1-4; perhaps TRBD1 as D (6 bases). CDR3 size: 14 residues. In germline, CDR1 is SQVTM, CDR2 ANQGSEA. Trimming removed 7 bases from V and 5 bases from J, with 17 bases in between. The CDR3 loop reads CSARWGLRNEKLFF. The CDR3 DNA follows: TGCAGCGCCAGATGGGGGCTAAGGAATGAAAAACTGTTTTTT.